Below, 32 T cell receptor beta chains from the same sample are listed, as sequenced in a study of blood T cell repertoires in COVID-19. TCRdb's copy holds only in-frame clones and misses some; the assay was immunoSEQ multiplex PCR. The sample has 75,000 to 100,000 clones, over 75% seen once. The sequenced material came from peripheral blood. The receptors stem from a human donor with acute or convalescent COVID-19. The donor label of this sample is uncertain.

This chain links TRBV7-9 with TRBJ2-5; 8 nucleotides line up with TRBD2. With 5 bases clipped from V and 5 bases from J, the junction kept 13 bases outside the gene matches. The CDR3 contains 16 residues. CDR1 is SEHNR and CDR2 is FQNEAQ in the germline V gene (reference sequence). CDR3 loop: CASSPHPGTRRETQYF. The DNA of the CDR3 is TGTGCCAGCAGCCCACATCCCGGGACTAGGAGGGAGACCCAGTACTTC.

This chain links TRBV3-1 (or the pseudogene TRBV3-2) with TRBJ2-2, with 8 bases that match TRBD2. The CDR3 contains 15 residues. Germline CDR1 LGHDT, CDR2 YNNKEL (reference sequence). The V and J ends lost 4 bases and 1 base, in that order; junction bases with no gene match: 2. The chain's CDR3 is CASSPRGGNTGELFF. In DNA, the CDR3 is TGTGCCAGCAGCCCCCGGGGGGGGAACACCGGGGAGCTGTTTTTT.

CDR3 protein: CASTPAGATDTQYF. CDR3 sequence (DNA): TGTGCCAGCACCCCTGCGGGGGCTACAGATACGCAGTATTTT. The rearrangement uses TRBV27 and TRBJ2-3, with D perhaps matching TRBD2 (7 bases). The CDR3 is made up of 14 amino acids. Germline CDR1 is MNHEY and CDR2 is SMNVEV (reference sequence). Trimming shortened V by 7 bases and J by 3 bases, and 14 bases separated the two germline ends.

CDR3 protein: CASSQEGGDNSPLHF. For the CDR3, the DNA is TGCGCCAGCAGCCAGGAGGGAGGCGATAATTCACCCCTCCACTTT. The genes are TRBV4-1 and TRBJ1-6; D is unclear. This CDR3 region has 15 residues. Deletions cut 3 bases from V and 5 bases from J, with 11 bases between. Germline CDR1 MGHRA, CDR2 YSYEKL.

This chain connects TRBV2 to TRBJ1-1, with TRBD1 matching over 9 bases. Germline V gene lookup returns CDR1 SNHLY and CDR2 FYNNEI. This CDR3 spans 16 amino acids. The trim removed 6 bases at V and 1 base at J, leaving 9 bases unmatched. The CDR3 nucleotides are TGTGCCAGCAGCTTTACAGGGGGCGAGTCGAACACTGAAGCTTTCTTT. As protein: CASSFTGGESNTEAFF.

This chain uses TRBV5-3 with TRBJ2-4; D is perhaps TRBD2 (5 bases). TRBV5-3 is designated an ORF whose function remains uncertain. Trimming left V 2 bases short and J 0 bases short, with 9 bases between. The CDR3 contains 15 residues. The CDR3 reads CARSFGLLAKNIQYF. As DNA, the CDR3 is TGTGCCAGAAGCTTCGGACTTCTAGCCAAAAACATTCAGTACTTC.

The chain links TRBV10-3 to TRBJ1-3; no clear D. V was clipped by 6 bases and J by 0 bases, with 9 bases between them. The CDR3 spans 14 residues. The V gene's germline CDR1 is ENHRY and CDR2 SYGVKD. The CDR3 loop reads CAISLGSSGNTIYF. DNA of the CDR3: TGTGCCATCAGCCTTGGGAGCTCTGGAAACACCATATATTTT.

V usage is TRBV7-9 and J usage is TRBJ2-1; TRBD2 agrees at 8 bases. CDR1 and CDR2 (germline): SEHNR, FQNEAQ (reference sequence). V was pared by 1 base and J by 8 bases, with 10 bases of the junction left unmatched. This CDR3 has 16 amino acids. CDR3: CASSLGAGGLLDEQFF. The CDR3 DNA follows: TGTGCCAGCAGCTTAGGGGCGGGGGGACTTTTGGATGAGCAGTTCTTC.

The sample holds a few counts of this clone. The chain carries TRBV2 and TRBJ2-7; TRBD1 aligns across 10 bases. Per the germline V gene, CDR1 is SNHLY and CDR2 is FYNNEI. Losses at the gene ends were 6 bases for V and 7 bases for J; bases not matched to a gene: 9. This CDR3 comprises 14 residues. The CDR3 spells CASRDGQGVREQYF. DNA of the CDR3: TGTGCCAGCAGGGATGGACAGGGGGTACGGGAGCAGTACTTC.

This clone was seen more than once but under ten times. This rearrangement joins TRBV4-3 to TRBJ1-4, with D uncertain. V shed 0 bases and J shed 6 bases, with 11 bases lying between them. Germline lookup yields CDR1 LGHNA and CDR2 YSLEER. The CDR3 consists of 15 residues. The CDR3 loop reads CASSQDSTDYEKLFF. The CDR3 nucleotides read TGCGCCAGCAGCCAAGATTCGACTGACTATGAAAAACTGTTTTTT.

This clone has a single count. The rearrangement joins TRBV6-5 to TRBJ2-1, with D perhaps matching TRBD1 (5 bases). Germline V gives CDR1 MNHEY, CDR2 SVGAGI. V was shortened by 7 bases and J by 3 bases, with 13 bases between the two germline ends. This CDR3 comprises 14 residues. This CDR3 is CASTGNRFYNEQFF. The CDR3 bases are TGTGCCAGCACTGGCAACAGGTTCTACAATGAGCAGTTCTTC.

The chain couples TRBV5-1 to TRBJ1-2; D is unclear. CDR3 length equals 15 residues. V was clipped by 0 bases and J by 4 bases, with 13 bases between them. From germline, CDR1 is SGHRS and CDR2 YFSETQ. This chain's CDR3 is CASSLAGGSSYGYTF. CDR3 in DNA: TGCGCCAGCAGCTTGGCCGGAGGGTCCAGCTATGGCTACACCTTC. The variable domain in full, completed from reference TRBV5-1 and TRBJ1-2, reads KAGVTQTPRYLIKTRGQQVTLSCSPISGHRSVSWYQQTPGQGLQFLFEYFSETQRNKGNFPGRFSGRQFSNSRSEMNVSTLELGDSALYLCASSLAGGSSYGYTFGSGTRLTVV.

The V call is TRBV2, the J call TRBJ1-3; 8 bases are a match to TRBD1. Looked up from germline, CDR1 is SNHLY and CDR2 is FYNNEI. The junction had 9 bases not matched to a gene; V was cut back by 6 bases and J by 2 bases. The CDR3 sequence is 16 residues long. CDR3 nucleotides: TGTGCCAGCAGCCCCCTCCCGACAGGGGCTGGAAACACCATATATTTT. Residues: CASSPLPTGAGNTIYF. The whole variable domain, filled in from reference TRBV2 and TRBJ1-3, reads EPEVTQTPSHQVTQMGQEVILRCVPISNHLYFYWYRQILGQKVEFLVSFYNNEISEKSEIFDDQFSVERPDGSNFTLKIRSTKLEDSAMYFCASSPLPTGAGNTIYFGEGSWLTVV.

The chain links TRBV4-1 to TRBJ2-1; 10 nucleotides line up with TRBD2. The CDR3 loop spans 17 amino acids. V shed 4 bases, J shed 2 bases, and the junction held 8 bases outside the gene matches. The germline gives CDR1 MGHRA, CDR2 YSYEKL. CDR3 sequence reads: CASSLAGGQPPYNEQFF. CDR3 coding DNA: TGCGCCAGCAGCCTAGCGGGGGGCCAACCTCCCTACAATGAGCAGTTCTTC.

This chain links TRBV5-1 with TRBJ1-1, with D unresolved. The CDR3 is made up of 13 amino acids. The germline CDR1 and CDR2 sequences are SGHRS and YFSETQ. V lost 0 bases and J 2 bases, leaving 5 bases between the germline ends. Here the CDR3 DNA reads TGCGCCAGCAGCTTGGAGCTCAACACTGAAGCTTTCTTT. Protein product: CASSLELNTEAFF.

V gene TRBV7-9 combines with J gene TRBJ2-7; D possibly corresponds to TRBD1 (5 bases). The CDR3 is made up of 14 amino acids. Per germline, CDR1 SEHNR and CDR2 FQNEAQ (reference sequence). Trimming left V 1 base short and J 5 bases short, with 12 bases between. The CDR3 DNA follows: TGTGCCAGCAGCTTAGGCCAGGGCCCCAACGAGCAGTACTTC. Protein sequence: CASSLGQGPNEQYF.

The CDR3 loop is CASSPSSGSSYEQYF. As DNA, the CDR3 is TGTGCCAGCAGCCCCTCCAGCGGGTCCTCCTACGAGCAGTACTTC. The rearrangement uses TRBV9 and TRBJ2-7, with a weak D call TRBD2 (6 bases). The CDR3 runs to 15 residues. Per germline, CDR1 SGDLS and CDR2 YYNGEE. The V gene lost 4 bases and the J gene lost 0 bases, with 14 bases spanning the gap.

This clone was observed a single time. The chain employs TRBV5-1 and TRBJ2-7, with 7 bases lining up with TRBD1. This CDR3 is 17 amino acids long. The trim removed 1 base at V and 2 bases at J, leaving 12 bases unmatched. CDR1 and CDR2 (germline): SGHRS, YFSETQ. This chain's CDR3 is CASSLFRGDRVPYEQYF. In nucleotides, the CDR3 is TGCGCCAGCAGCTTGTTTCGCGGCGACAGGGTACCCTACGAGCAGTACTTC. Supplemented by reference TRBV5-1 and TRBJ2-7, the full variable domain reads KAGVTQTPRYLIKTRGQQVTLSCSPISGHRSVSWYQQTPGQGLQFLFEYFSETQRNKGNFPGRFSGRQFSNSRSEMNVSTLELGDSALYLCASSLFRGDRVPYEQYFGPGTRLTVT.

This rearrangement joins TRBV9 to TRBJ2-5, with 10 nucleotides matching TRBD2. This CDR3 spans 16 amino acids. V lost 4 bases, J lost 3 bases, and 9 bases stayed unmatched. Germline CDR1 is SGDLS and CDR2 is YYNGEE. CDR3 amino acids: CASSFGLADSKETQYF. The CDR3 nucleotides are TGTGCCAGCAGCTTCGGACTAGCGGATTCTAAAGAGACCCAGTACTTC.

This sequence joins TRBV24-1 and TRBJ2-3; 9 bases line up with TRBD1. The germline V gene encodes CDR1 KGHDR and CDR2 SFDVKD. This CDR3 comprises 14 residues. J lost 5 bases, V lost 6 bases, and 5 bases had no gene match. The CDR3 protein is CATSLQGAGDTQYF. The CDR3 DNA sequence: TGTGCCACCAGTCTACAGGGGGCAGGAGATACGCAGTATTTT.

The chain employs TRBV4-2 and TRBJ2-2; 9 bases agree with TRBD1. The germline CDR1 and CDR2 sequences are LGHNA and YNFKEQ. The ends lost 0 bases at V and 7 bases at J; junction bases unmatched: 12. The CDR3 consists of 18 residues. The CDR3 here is CASSQDRLGQGTNGELFF. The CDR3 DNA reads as TGTGCCAGCAGCCAAGATCGGCTAGGACAGGGGACGAACGGGGAGCTGTTTTTT.

The DNA for the CDR3 is TGTGCCAGCAGTTATGTACTTCCTGGAAACACCATATATTTT. It translates to CASSYVLPGNTIYF. The chain recombines TRBV6-7 with TRBJ1-3; no clear D. TRBV6-7 is labeled an ORF, and its function is uncertain. V gave up 3 bases and J gave up 2 bases, with 8 bases separating them. The CDR3 extends over 14 amino acids.

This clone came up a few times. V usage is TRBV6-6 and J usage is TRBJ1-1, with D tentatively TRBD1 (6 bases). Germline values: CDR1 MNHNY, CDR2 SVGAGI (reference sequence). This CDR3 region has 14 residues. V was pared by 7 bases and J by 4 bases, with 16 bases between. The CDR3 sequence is CASTLSQGPTEAFF. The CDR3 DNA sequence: TGTGCCAGCACTCTATCACAGGGCCCCACTGAAGCTTTCTTT.

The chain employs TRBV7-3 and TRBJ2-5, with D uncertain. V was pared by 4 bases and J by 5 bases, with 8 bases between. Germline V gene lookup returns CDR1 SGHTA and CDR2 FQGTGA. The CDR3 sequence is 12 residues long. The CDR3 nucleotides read TGTGCCAGCAGCTCCCCCGGGGAGACCCAGTACTTC. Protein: CASSSPGETQYF.

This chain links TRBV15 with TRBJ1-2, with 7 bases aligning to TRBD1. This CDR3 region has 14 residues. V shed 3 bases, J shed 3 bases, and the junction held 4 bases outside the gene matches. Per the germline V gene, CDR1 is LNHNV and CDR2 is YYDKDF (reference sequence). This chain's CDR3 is CATSRDGTDYGYTF. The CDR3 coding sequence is TGTGCCACCAGCAGGGACGGGACAGACTATGGCTACACCTTC.

CDR3 residues: CASSQVLGSTEAFF. CDR3 nucleotides: TGTGCCAGCAGCCAAGTGTTGGGGAGCACTGAAGCTTTCTTT. The V and J genes are TRBV14 and TRBJ1-1; D is uncertain. Trimming stripped 1 base from V and 4 bases from J, with 10 bases between. This CDR3 is built from 14 residues. Germline V gene lookup returns CDR1 SGHDN and CDR2 FVKESK.

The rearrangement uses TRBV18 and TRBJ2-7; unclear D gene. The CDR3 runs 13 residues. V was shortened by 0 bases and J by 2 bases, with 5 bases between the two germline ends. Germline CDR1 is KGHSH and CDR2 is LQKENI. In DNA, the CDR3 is TGTGCCAGCTCACCACCGCTAGCCTACGAGCAGTACTTC. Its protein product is CASSPPLAYEQYF. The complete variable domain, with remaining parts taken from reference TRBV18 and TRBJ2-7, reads NAGVMQNPRHLVRRRGQEARLRCSPMKGHSHVYWYRQLPEEGLKFMVYLQKENIIDESGMPKERFSAEFPKEGPSILRIQQVVRGDSAAYFCASSPPLAYEQYFGPGTRLTVT.

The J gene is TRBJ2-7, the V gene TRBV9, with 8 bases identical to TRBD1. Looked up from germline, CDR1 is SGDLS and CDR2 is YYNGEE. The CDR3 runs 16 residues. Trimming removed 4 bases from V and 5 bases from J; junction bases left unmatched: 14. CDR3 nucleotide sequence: TGTGCCAGCAGCACCTACACAGGGGGAGGTTGGGACGAGCAGTACTTC. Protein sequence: CASSTYTGGGWDEQYF.

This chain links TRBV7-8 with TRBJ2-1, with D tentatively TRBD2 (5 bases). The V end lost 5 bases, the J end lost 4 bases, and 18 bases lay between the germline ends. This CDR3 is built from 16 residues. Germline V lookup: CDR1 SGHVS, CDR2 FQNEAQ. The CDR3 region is CASSPHRADGYNEQFF. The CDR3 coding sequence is TGTGCCAGCAGCCCCCACCGAGCGGATGGATACAATGAGCAGTTCTTC.

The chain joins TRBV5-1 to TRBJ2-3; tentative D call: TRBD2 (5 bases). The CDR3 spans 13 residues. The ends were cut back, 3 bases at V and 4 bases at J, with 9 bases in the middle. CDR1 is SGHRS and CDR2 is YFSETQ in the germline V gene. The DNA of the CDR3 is TGCGCCAGCAGCTCTCCTAGCTCAGATACGCAGTATTTT. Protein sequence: CASSSPSSDTQYF. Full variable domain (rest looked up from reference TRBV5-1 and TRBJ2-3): KAGVTQTPRYLIKTRGQQVTLSCSPISGHRSVSWYQQTPGQGLQFLFEYFSETQRNKGNFPGRFSGRQFSNSRSEMNVSTLELGDSALYLCASSSPSSDTQYFGPGTRLTVL.

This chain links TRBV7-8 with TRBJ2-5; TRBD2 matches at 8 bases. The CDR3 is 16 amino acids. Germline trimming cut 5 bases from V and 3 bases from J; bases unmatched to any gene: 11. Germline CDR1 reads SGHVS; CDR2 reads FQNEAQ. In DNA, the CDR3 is TGTGCCAGCAGCACGGGGGGGCGGGGGCCCAAAGAGACCCAGTACTTC. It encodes CASSTGGRGPKETQYF.

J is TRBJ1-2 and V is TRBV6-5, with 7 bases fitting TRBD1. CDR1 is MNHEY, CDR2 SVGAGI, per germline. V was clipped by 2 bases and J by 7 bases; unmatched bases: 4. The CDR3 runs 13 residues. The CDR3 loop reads CASSYGTASGYTF. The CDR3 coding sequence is TGTGCCAGCAGTTACGGGACAGCCAGTGGCTACACCTTC.